This TCR beta chain was recorded in a study of long-term antiretroviral therapy in people with HIV. Researchers report immunoSEQ v3.0 was run at survey level. Libraries were prepared by immunoSEQ multiplex PCR; TCRdb keeps only in-frame clonotypes and omits some of them. Counted here are approximately 23,000 clones, around 81% occurring once; the ten biggest clones make up 6% to 8.5%. Every specimen held between about 0.9-10 million cryopreserved PBMC. These were thawed and washed before DNA extraction. Germline-derived CDR1 and CDR2 are MNHNS and SASEGT. The V gene lost 1 base and the J gene lost 5 bases, with 18 bases spanning the gap. This CDR3 has 16 amino acids. In this sample, this clone turned up once.

The source of this sequence is a man aged 25 to 40 with HIV. The gene calls are TRBV6-1 and TRBJ2-7; D is ambiguous. Specimen: unsorted PBMCs, collected 1.5 years after starting antiretroviral therapy. CDR3 region: CASSEVWPISPDEQYF. CDR3 DNA: TGTGCCAGCAGTGAAGTGTGGCCAATCAGTCCCGACGAGCAGTACTTC.